This T cell receptor beta chain was captured by sequencing in a study of CXCR3-negative and CXCR3-positive naive CD8 T cells. About the study: Per library, roughly 1.4 +/- 0.3 million reads; 140 million or so TRB reads overall. Notes on the study in general: CXCR3-negative and CXCR3-positive naive cells shared comparable TRBV-TRBJ usage, but memory cells did not. For memory CD8+ cells diversity was much lower, but both naive subsets had comparably high diversity.

Preparation of TRB cDNA libraries relied on 5' RACE carrying UMI labels. TCRdb re-called the 5' RACE reads and catalogs CDR3 proteins one per entry, DNA excluded. This sample's table reports some 39,000 distinct CDR3 sequences. Looked up from germline, CDR1 is SQVTM and CDR2 is ANQGSEA. The CDR3 covers 13 residues. Of note for this clonotype: Its specificity is not known.

Material for sequencing was naive CXCR3- CD8+ T cells from blood. The subset: CD45RO-CCR7+CD27+CD95- naive CD8+ T cells lacking CXCR3 (TNR3-). The genes are TRBV29-1 and TRBJ2-4; as DNA is missing, the TRBD2 call by TCRdb cannot be tested. The source is a human donor in good health. Some clones in this sample may be carry-over from other donors' samples. The chain's CDR3 is CSVKAGRQDIQYF.